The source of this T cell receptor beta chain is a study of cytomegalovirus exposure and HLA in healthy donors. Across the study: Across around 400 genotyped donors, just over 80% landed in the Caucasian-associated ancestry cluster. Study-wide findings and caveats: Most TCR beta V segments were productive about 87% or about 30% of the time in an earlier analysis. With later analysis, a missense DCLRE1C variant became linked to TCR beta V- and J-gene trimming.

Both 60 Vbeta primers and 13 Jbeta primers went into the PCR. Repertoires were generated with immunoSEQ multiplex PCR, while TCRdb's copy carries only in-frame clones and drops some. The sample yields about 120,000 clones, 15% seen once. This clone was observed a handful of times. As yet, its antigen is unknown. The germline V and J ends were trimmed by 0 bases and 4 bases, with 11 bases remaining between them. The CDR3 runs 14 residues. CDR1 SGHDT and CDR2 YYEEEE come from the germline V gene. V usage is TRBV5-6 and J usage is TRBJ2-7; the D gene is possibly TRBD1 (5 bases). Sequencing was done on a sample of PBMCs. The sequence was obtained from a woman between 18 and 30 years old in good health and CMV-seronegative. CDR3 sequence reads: CASSLDRRVYEQYF. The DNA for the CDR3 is TGTGCCAGCAGCTTGGATCGCAGGGTGTACGAGCAGTACTTC. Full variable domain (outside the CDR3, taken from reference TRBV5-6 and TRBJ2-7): DAGVTQSPTHLIKTRGQQVTLRCSPKSGHDTVSWYQQALGQGPQFIFQYYEEEERQRGNFPDRFSGHQFPNYSSELNVNALLLGDSALYLCASSLDRRVYEQYFGPGTRLTVT.